The entry below describes one T cell receptor (beta chain). This clonotype has ten or more counts. This clone's antigen is unknown. No base-level quality is on record; no much larger clone is a single base apart. In the paper's terms, the time point label means: newly diagnosed GD, antithyroid drugs for less than 3 months. RNA was extracted from PBMCs in TRIzol for both TCR sequencing and RNA sequencing. The diagnosis of Graves' disease was made according to American Thyroid Association guidelines. The patients came from an endocrinology department in Xi'an, China. From each patient, about 8.9 milliliters of peripheral blood was collected into an EDTA anticoagulant tube. Ficoll Paque Plus density gradient separation was used to isolate PBMCs, and no further T cell sorting was performed. An Agilent 2100 Bioanalyzer and agarose gel were used to check RNA quality, while a NanoDrop 2000 measured RNA concentration.

The data derive from a study of regulatory T cells in long-lasting Graves disease (dated by TCRdb to 2020 to 2022). Looking at the study overall: In the newly diagnosed Graves' disease group, patients had been taking antithyroid drugs for less than 3 months. Peripheral blood TCR sequencing and RNA sequencing compared persistent Graves' disease patients with newly diagnosed Graves' disease patients. The study was registered as a clinical trial and conducted in China. TCR sequencing covered roughly 13 persistent and around 20 newly diagnosed Graves' disease patients, 33 samples in total.

The library was generated by multiplex PCR. The data were produced on an Illumina HiSeq 4000. TCR beta libraries were built with iRepertoire HTBI primers and Arm-PCR amplification of CDR3 regions. Before sequencing, the PCR products went through gel purification. From the authors' description of their analysis: Gene usage analysis of CDR3 amino acid clonotypes used the 55 to 65 TRBV and about 15 TRBJ segments found across samples. Filtered high-quality paired reads were merged into contigs using COPE and FqMerger. BLAST was used to align contigs to IMGT TRBV, TRBD and TRBJ reference genes, and CDR3 was defined according to IMGT. Highly expanded clones were defined as clonotypes with a frequency above 0.1%. Repertoire diversity was measured by Shannon entropy, and V-J evenness by the Gini coefficient. A clonotype found in more than one individual was treated as public. TCRdb reran the public reads through fastp at Q25 and MiXCR, keeping productive beta chains. Here each entry gathers all rows of one CDR3 protein and keeps the most common genes and DNA. These V and J calls rely on TCRdb rather than the paper's analysis. Counted in this sample were a few hundred thousand distinct CDR3 sequences; around 11% of them appeared once. The ten largest clones take up 18% of the sample.

What the authors observed across the whole study: Because the primary lesion, thyroid tissue, could not be accessed, the study looked at peripheral blood alone. The authors noted that the small sample size was a limitation that may lower accuracy. Patients with persistent disease shared more public clonotypes (around 2,700) than newly diagnosed patients did (approximately 990). Compared with newly diagnosed patients, patients with persistent Graves' disease had lower TCR Shannon entropy and fewer highly expanded clones, which suggests clonal expansion. Only the TCR beta chain was sequenced and analyzed. TRBV28, TRBJ1-2 and TRBJ2-5 were preferentially used in persistent disease, while TRBV20-1 and TRBJ2-1 were favored in newly diagnosed disease.

V is cut back by 7 bases and J by 7 bases, with 15 bases in the junction unmatched. The CDR3, cysteine through phenylalanine, is 15 amino acids long. Only the CDR3 part of the read is kept: 45 bases, read in frame from the first base. CDR1 is given as SQVTM and CDR2 as ANQGSEA, both from the germline V gene. The sample was also linked to a second study, of T cells in Graves' hyperthyroidism and ophthalmopathy. As described in the second report: Stable Graves' hyperthyroidism was defined as the absence of progression to ophthalmopathy over 18 months of follow-up. Hyperthyroidism patients were newly diagnosed, with disease duration under 2 months, and aged 18 to 65 years. Patients with uncontrolled infections, other autoimmune diseases, pregnancy or lactation were excluded. Clinical symptoms, serum thyroxine and TRAb, thyroid ultrasound, and orbital computed tomography formed the basis for the diagnoses. The first round of RT-PCR for the TCR CDR3 was performed with the HTBI primer set and the Qiagen OneStep RT-PCR kit. Most expanded thyroid clonotypes (frequency above 0.001) were also detected in blood, a finding suggesting that blood repertoires may reflect thyroid immune responses. A 13 V-J signature model separated ophthalmopathy from stable hyperthyroidism, with roughly 88% sensitivity and about 81% specificity in cross-validation and 80%/75% in testing. In validation, the model predicted progression to ophthalmopathy with 55% to 71% sensitivity and 72% to 85% specificity, a median of around 6.6 months before onset. To identify TCR V-J signatures that set the groups apart, the researchers used a discovery cohort of 100 or so patients, made up of 40 to 45 with Graves' ophthalmopathy and around 58 with stable Graves' hyperthyroidism. Prospective prediction of ophthalmopathy was tested in an independent validation cohort consisting of about 19 hyperthyroidism patients and around 16 patients who later progressed to ophthalmopathy. The roughly 91 discovery patients were randomly divided into training and test sets at a 7:3 ratio. In addition, the study compared T-cell repertoires in thyroid tissue and in blood from about six Graves' hyperthyroidism patients. Following sampling, methimazole starting at 30 mg daily was given to hyperthyroidism patients, and high-dose intravenous methylprednisolone was given to ophthalmopathy patients. A second multiplex PCR round built the libraries, followed by size selection and purification. The libraries were sequenced on an Illumina HiSeq2000 using paired-end 100 bp reads. SOAPnuke was used to process the raw data, removing reads that contained adapters or uncalled bases, had a mean Phred below 15, or lacked an exact match to the constant primer or identifier. High-quality paired reads were merged with COPE v1.2.5, and unique nucleotide sequences were defined as clonotypes. Clonotypes were aligned to IMGT TRBV, TRBD and TRBJ reference segments using MiTCR v1.1. Only V-J combinations with frequency above 0.0001, covering 99% to 99.2% of repertoires, were analysed. A TCS score was defined as the ratio between F50 (clonal expansion) and ExV (chaos), using BLOSUM62-based TCRdist between CDR3 peptides within each V-J. Welch's t-statistics and random forest reduced around 520 V-J features to under 15, which were used in a naive Bayes classifier (R e1071). Sample size was not statistically predetermined, and investigators were not blinded to group allocation. The paper reports TCR Vbeta CDR3 sequencing of some 140 peripheral blood samples: over 40 ophthalmopathy, around 80 hyperthyroidism and 17 progressor patients.

The TCR comes from a woman between 18 and 29 years old with Graves disease. Donor details come from another sample of the same person, matched by shared clones. The sequencing used peripheral blood mononuclear cells (PBMCs), collected at new diagnosis, from a patient treated with antithyroid drugs. The rearranged segments are TRBV29-1 and TRBJ2-5; 10 central nucleotides agree with TRBD2. The CDR3 has the sequence CSAKAPLAGVWTQYF. The nucleotide sequence is given as TGCAGCGCCAAGGCCCCCCTAGCGGGGGTGTGGACCCAGTACTTC.